This TCR beta chain was documented in a study of human T cells and chemical hapten exposure. The sample holds a few counts of this clonotype. Under the authors' procedure: Samples held a median of about 94,000 TCRs, range roughly 20,000–690,600. One entry per CDR3 protein results from TCRdb running MiXCR on the RACE reads. Here the V and J calls rest on TCRdb's processing, not on the authors' analysis. This repertoire shows approximately 110,000 distinct CDR3 sequences, about a tenth found once; its top ten account for 3% to 3.5%. Germline assignment: CDR1 KGHSH and CDR2 LQKENI. This CDR3 has 16 amino acids. Trimming left V 1 base short and J 0 bases short, with 12 bases between. Time point defined: patch test 2, 6 weeks after DPC sensitization. Treatment in this sample: therapeutic diphenylcyclopropenone sensitization with weekly scalp DPC.

The receptor was isolated from a woman aged 40 to 50 with alopecia areata. Some clones in this sample may be carry-over from other donors' samples. This sample comprised whole blood, obtained in connection with sensitization to the hapten diphenylcyclopropenone (DPC). The V call is TRBV18, the J call TRBJ1-1; D gene unclear. CDR3: CASSPQGQALNTEAFF. The DNA for the CDR3 is TGTGCCAGCTCACCACAAGGCCAGGCCTTGAACACTGAAGCTTTCTTT.